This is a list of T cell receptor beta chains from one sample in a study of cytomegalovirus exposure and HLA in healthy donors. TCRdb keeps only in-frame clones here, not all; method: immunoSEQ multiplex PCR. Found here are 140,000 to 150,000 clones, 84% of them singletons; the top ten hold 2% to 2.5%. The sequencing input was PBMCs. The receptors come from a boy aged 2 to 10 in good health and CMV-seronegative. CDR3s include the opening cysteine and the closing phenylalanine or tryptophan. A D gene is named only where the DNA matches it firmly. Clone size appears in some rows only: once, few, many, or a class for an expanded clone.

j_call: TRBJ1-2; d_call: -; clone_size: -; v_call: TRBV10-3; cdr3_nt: TGTGCCATCAGTGAGTCGCGGAGGGATACTAACTATGGCTACACCTTC; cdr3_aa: CAISESRRDTNYGYTF
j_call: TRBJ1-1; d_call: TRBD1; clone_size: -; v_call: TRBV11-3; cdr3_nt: TGTGCCAGCAGCCCATGGGACAGCAGCACAAAAGCTTTCTTT; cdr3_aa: CASSPWDSSTKAFF
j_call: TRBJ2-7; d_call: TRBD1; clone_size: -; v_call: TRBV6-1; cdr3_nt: TGTGCCAGCTCCGACAGGGGGCGCGAGCAGTACTTC; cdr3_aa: CASSDRGREQYF
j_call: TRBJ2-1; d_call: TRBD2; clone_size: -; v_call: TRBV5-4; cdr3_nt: TGTGCCAGCAGCTATGGACTAGCGGGAGGGATCTCCTACAATGAGCAGTTCTTC; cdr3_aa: CASSYGLAGGISYNEQFF
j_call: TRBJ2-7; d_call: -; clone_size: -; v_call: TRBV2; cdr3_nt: TGTGCCAGCAGTGAACCCCGGGACACAAATTCCTACGAGCAGTACTTC; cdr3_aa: CASSEPRDTNSYEQYF
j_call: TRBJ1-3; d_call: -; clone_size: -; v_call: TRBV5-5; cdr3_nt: TGTGCCAGCAGCCCGCTGGTCTTCACGGGAGGAAACACCATATATTTT; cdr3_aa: CASSPLVFTGGNTIYF
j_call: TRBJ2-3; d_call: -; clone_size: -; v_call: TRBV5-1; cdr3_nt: TGCGCCAGCAGCTTGGGGGGGGAAGGAGCCTCAGATACGCAGTATTTT; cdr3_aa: CASSLGGEGASDTQYF
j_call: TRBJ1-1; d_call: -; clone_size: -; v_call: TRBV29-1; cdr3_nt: TGCAGCGGAGAAATGAGGGTTGGGACTGAAGCTTTCTTT; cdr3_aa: CSGEMRVGTEAFF
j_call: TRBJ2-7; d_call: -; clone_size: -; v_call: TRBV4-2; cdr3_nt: TGTGCCAGCAGCCAAGATCCTTCGGGGTCCCCCCACGAGCAGTACTTC; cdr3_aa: CASSQDPSGSPHEQYF
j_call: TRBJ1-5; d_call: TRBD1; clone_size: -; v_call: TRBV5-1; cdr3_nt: TGCGCCAGCAGCCTGGGACAGAGGAGCAATCAGCCCCAGCATTTT; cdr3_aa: CASSLGQRSNQPQHF
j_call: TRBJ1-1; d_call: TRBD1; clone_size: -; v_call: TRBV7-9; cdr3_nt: TGTGCCAGCCCTTCCTACAGGGGGAGCTGGGTCGGCATGAACACTGAAGCTTTCTTT; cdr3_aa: CASPSYRGSWVGMNTEAFF
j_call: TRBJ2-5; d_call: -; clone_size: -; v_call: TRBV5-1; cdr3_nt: TGCGCCAGCAGCCCACGTGGACAAGGAGAGACCCAGTACTTC; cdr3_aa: CASSPRGQGETQYF
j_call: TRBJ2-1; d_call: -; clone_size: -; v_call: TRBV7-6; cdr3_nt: TGTGCCAGCAGCTTGGGGGCCGGCAGCTCCTACAATGAGCAGTTCTTC; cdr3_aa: CASSLGAGSSYNEQFF
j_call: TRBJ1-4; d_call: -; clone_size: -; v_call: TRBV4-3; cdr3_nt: TGCGCCAGCACCCCAGGCCTGAATGAAAAACTGTTTTTT; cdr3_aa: CASTPGLNEKLFF
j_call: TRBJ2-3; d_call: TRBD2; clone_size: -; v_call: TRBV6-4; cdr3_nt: TGTGCCAGCAGTGAAGGAGCGGGGGGCACAGGTACGCAGTATTTT; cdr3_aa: CASSEGAGGTGTQYF
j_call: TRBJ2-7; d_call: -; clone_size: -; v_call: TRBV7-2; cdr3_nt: TGTGCCAGCAGTCACCCACGCGGGGGCCGGTCGCGGTTTTACGAGCAGTACTTC; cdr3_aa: CASSHPRGGRSRFYEQYF
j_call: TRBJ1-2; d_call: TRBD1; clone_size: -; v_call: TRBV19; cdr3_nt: TGTGCCAGTAGTAAGATGGACAGGGGAGGATATGGCTACACCTTC; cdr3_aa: CASSKMDRGGYGYTF
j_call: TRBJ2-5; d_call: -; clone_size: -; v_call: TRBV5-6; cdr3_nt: TGTGCCAGCAGCGTCAGACTAGGGAAAAAAGAGACCCAGTACTTC; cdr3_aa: CASSVRLGKKETQYF
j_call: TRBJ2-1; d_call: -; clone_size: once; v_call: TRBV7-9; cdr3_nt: TGTGCCAGCAGCGGCCGGTCCCAGGGTAGCGGTGAGCAGTTCTTC; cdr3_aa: CASSGRSQGSGEQFF
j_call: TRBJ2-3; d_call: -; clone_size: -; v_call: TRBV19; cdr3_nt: TGTAGGGGAGGCGATAGAACCACAGATACGCAGTATTTT; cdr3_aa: CRGGDRTTDTQYF
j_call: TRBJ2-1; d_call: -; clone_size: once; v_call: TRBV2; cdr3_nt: TGTGCCAGCAGCATCAGTACCAATGAGCAGTTCTTC; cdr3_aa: CASSISTNEQFF
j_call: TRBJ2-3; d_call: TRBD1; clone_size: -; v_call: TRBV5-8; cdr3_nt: TGTGCCAGCAGCCCTGGACAGGTCATCGGCACAGATACGCAGTATTTT; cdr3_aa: CASSPGQVIGTDTQYF
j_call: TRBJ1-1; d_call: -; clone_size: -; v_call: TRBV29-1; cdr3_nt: TGCAGCGAAGGAACGGGGGGAAACACTGAAGCTTTCTTT; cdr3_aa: CSEGTGGNTEAFF
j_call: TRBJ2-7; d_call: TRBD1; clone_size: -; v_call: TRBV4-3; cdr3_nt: TGCGCCAGCAGCCAACCGGGACAGGGAATCTACGAGCAGTACTTC; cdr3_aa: CASSQPGQGIYEQYF
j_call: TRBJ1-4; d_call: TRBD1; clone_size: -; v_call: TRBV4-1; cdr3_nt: TGCGCCAGCAGCCAAGGAGGGGACAGATGGGGGAATGAAAAACTGTTTTTT; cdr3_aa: CASSQGGDRWGNEKLFF
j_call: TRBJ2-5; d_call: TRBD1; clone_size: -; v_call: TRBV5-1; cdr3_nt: TGCGCCAGCAGCCCTCAGGGGGCGGGGGAGACCCAGTACTTC; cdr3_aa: CASSPQGAGETQYF
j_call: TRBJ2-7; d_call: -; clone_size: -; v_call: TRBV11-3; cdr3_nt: TGTGCCAGCAGCTTAGACGGTCCAGGGAAGAAAGCCTACGAGCAGTACTTC; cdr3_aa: CASSLDGPGKKAYEQYF
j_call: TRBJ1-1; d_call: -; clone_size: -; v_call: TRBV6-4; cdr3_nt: TGTGCCAGCAGAGAACACGGACTTATGAACACTGAAGCTTTCTTT; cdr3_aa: CASREHGLMNTEAFF
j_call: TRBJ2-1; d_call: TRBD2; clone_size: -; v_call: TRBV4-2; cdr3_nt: TGTGCCAGCAGCCAAGAATATCCGGGACTAGCGGGAGTAGAGCAGTTCTTC; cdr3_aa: CASSQEYPGLAGVEQFF
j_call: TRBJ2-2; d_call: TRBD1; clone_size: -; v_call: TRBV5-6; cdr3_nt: TGTGCCAGCAGCTCTCCGAGGACAGGGGGCAAAGGGCACACCGGGGAGCTGTTTTTT; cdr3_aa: CASSSPRTGGKGHTGELFF
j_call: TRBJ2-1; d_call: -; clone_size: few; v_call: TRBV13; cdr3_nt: TGTGCCAGCAGCTTGGAACCTAGAAATGAGCAGTTCTTC; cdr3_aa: CASSLEPRNEQFF
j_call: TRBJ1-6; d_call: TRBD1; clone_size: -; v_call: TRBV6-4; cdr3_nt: TGTGCCAGCAGAGATTTTCGGACAGGGGGTAATAATTCACCCCTCCACTTT; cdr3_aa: CASRDFRTGGNNSPLHF